A single sample gave rise to the 25 T cell receptor beta chains below, sequenced in a study of immune evolution from preneoplasia to lung adenocarcinoma. Libraries were prepared by immunoSEQ multiplex PCR; TCRdb keeps only in-frame clonotypes and omits some of them. In the table there are 9,500 to 13,000 clones, 78% of which are singletons. Source material: FFPE minimally invasive lung adenocarcinoma tissue. The origin of the receptors is a person aged 70 to 79 with lung adenocarcinoma.

There are a few counts of this clone. Here the CDR3 reads CASSADSGRAEQYF. The CDR3 region has the DNA TGCGCCAGCAGTGCTGACTCGGGGCGGGCCGAGCAGTACTTC. The chain has TRBV10-1 and TRBJ2-7, with D possibly being TRBD1 or TRBD2 (5 bases each). The V end was cut by 4 bases, the J end by 6 bases, with 16 bases between. The CDR3 is made up of 14 amino acids. CDR1 and CDR2 (germline): WNHNN, SYGVQD (reference sequence).

This rearrangement joins TRBV4-1 to TRBJ1-1, with D tentatively TRBD1 (6 bases). Trimming left V 4 bases short and J 4 bases short, with 13 bases between. The CDR3 totals 14 residues. The germline CDR1 and CDR2 sequences are MGHRA and YSYEKL. Here the CDR3 DNA reads TGCGCCAGCAGCCGAGGGGGAGTTAGCACTGAAGCTTTCTTT. It translates to CASSRGGVSTEAFF.

The V call is TRBV6-5, the J call TRBJ1-2; D is undetermined. The CDR3 extends over 11 amino acids. Germline CDR1 and CDR2: MNHEY and SVGAGI. V dropped 2 bases and J dropped 8 bases, with 6 bases sitting between them. Here the CDR3 reads CASSYLGGYTF. DNA for the CDR3: TGTGCCAGCAGTTACCTCGGAGGCTACACCTTC.

CDR3 coding DNA: TGTGCCAGCAGCGTAGACGGGATGGTAATGGGTGGCTACACCTTC. Amino acid sequence: CASSVDGMVMGGYTF. The chain has TRBV9 and TRBJ1-2, with D uncertain. Trimming cost V 0 bases and J 7 bases, with 16 bases left between them. There are 15 residues in the CDR3. Germline V gives CDR1 SGDLS, CDR2 YYNGEE.

The CDR3 loop reads CASSTGTSGSEQYF. CDR3 in DNA: TGTGCCAGCAGTACCGGGACTAGCGGGAGCGAGCAGTACTTC. This sequence joins TRBV11-3 and TRBJ2-7; 14 nucleotides match TRBD2. Germline trimming cut 6 bases from V and 6 bases from J; bases unmatched to any gene: 4. This CDR3 contains 14 residues. Germline loops: CDR1 SGHNT, CDR2 YENEEA.

This clone was detected once. V usage is TRBV15 and J usage is TRBJ2-3; D unresolved. This CDR3 contains 15 residues. Germline CDR1 and CDR2: LNHNV and YYDKDF (reference sequence). Deletions cut 0 bases from V and 4 bases from J, with 11 bases between. CDR3 sequence: CATSRDGGVADTQYF. The DNA of the CDR3 is TGTGCCACCAGCAGAGATGGTGGGGTTGCAGATACGCAGTATTTT. Full variable domain (outside the CDR3, taken from reference TRBV15 and TRBJ2-3): DAMVIQNPRYQVTQFGKPVTLSCSQTLNHNVMYWYQQKSSQAPKLLFHYYDKDFNNEADTPDNFQSRRPNTSFCFLDIRSPGLGDTAMYLCATSRDGGVADTQYFGPGTRLTVL.

The V and J genes are TRBV18 and TRBJ2-2; perhaps TRBD2 as D (5 bases). The ends were cut back, 0 bases at V and 8 bases at J, with 13 bases in the middle. The CDR3 is 15 amino acids. Germline CDR1 KGHSH, CDR2 LQKENI. This CDR3 reads CASSPPSANMGELFF. Written as DNA, the CDR3 is TGTGCCAGCTCACCACCTAGCGCAAACATGGGGGAGCTGTTTTTT.

This chain links TRBV7-6 with TRBJ2-5, with TRBD1 matching over 7 bases. The CDR3 contains 13 residues. The germline V gene encodes CDR1 SGHVS and CDR2 FNYEAQ. V dropped 4 bases and J dropped 8; count of bases not matched to a gene: 7. The chain's CDR3 is CASSSETGNTQYF. CDR3 nucleotide sequence: TGTGCCAGCAGCTCGGAGACAGGGAATACCCAGTACTTC.

This chain uses TRBV9 with TRBJ1-3, with a tentative D call TRBD1 (6 bases). The CDR3 sequence is 15 residues long. Trimming pared 0 bases from V and 8 bases from J, leaving 15 bases between. Germline V lookup: CDR1 SGDLS, CDR2 YYNGEE. Here the CDR3 DNA reads TGTGCCAGCAGCGTAGGATCAGGGGATGGGGACACCATATATTTT. It encodes CASSVGSGDGDTIYF.

The rearrangement joins TRBV9 to TRBJ2-1; 8 bases are a match to TRBD2. CDR1 SGDLS and CDR2 YYNGEE come from the germline V gene. Trimming at V came to 5 bases and at J to 1 base, leaving 8 bases not matched to a gene. The CDR3 length is 16 residues. The CDR3 DNA reads TGTGCCAGCAGGGACGCCGGACTAGCTTCCTACAATGAGCAGTTCTTC. Protein: CASRDAGLASYNEQFF.

V and J are TRBV28 and TRBJ2-3, with D unclear. Germline assignment: CDR1 MDHEN and CDR2 SYDVKM. The V gene lost 3 bases and the J gene lost 2 bases, with 12 bases spanning the gap. The length of the CDR3 is 15 residues. CDR3 in amino acids: CASSFPRAPTDTQYF. The CDR3 DNA is TGTGCCAGCAGTTTCCCCCGCGCTCCCACAGATACGCAGTATTTT. The full variable domain, its missing parts supplied by reference TRBV28 and TRBJ2-3, is DVKVTQSSRYLVKRTGEKVFLECVQDMDHENMFWYRQDPGLGLRLIYFSYDVKMKEKGDIPEGYSVSREKKERFSLILESASTNQTSMYLCASSFPRAPTDTQYFGPGTRLTVL.

The rearrangement joins TRBV20-1 to TRBJ2-5; weak D call: TRBD2 (6 bases). CDR3 length: 11 residues. Germline V gene data show CDR1 as DFQATT and CDR2 as SNEGSKA (reference sequence). Trimming stripped 5 bases from V and 5 bases from J, with 9 bases between. The CDR3 bases are TGCAGTGCTGTCCTAGCGGAGACCCAGTACTTC. It translates to CSAVLAETQYF.

The chain uses TRBV7-9 and TRBJ1-1; D uncertain. This CDR3 is built from 15 residues. Germline lookup yields CDR1 SEHNR and CDR2 FQNEAQ (reference sequence). Deletions cut 5 bases from V and 1 base from J, with 14 bases between. In nucleotides, the CDR3 is TGTGCCAGCAGCCCCCGGGTTTGGGGGAACACTGAAGCTTTCTTT. Its translation is CASSPRVWGNTEAFF.

This sequence joins TRBV5-1 and TRBJ2-7; 11 bases match TRBD2. The V gene end was trimmed by 3 bases and the J gene end by 2 bases; junction bases not matched to a gene: 10. The CDR3 is made up of 17 amino acids. Germline assignment: CDR1 SGHRS and CDR2 YFSETQ. The CDR3 coding sequence is TGCGCCAGCAGCTACAACAACCCTAGCGGGAGGACCTACGAGCAGTACTTC. This sequence encodes CASSYNNPSGRTYEQYF.

The chain has TRBV28 and TRBJ2-7; 7 positions match TRBD1. CDR1 and CDR2 from the germline V gene are MDHEN and SYDVKM. The V segment lost 8 bases and the J segment 6 bases; nucleotides outside the gene matches: 13. The CDR3 is 14 amino acids. CDR3 coding DNA: TGTGCCAGCCGGCCGGACAGGACCCTCGGCGAGCAGTACTTC. Amino acid sequence: CASRPDRTLGEQYF. Together with reference TRBV28 and TRBJ2-7, the CDR3 gives the full variable domain: DVKVTQSSRYLVKRTGEKVFLECVQDMDHENMFWYRQDPGLGLRLIYFSYDVKMKEKGDIPEGYSVSREKKERFSLILESASTNQTSMYLCASRPDRTLGEQYFGPGTRLTVT.

The chain links TRBV4-1 to TRBJ1-2; TRBD1 is a possible D gene (6 bases). CDR1 is MGHRA, CDR2 YSYEKL, per germline. V was pared by 1 base and J by 4 bases, with 13 bases between. This CDR3 is built from 15 residues. The CDR3 coding sequence is TGCGCCAGCAGCCAAGGAACGTGGGGGCCCTATGGCTACACCTTC. Protein sequence: CASSQGTWGPYGYTF.

V and J are TRBV14 and TRBJ1-1, with 7 bases aligning to TRBD1. The CDR3 covers 13 residues. V shed 6 bases and J 0 bases; nucleotides not matched to a gene: 1. Germline CDR1 is SGHDN and CDR2 is FVKESK. CDR3 sequence (DNA): TGTGCCAGCAGGGGACAGATGAACACTGAAGCTTTCTTT. It translates to CASRGQMNTEAFF. The full variable domain, its missing parts supplied by reference TRBV14 and TRBJ1-1, is EAGVTQFPSHSVIEKGQTVTLRCDPISGHDNLYWYRRVMGKEIKFLLHFVKESKQDESGMPNNRFLAERTGGTYSTLKVQPAELEDSGVYFCASRGQMNTEAFFGQGTRLTVV.

This clone appeared a few times. This sequence joins TRBV13 and TRBJ2-2, with D unresolved. Germline V gene lookup returns CDR1 PRHDT and CDR2 FYEKMQ (reference sequence). V lost 1 base to trimming and J lost 2 bases, with 5 bases between them. The CDR3 totals 14 residues. CDR3 nucleotides: TGTGCCAGCAGCTTAGTCAGAAACACCGGGGAGCTGTTTTTT. Translating gives CASSLVRNTGELFF.

The J gene is TRBJ1-2, the V gene TRBV30, with D hard to call. This CDR3 is built from 10 residues. Germline V CDR1 and CDR2: GTSNPN, SVGIG (reference sequence). V gave up 5 bases and J gave up 7 bases, with 8 bases separating them. The CDR3 DNA sequence: TGTGCCTGGGGGCCGCGTGGCTACACCTTC. This translates into CAWGPRGYTF.

The rearrangement uses TRBV10-3 and TRBJ1-1, with D uncertain. The CDR3 sequence is 14 residues long. V was shortened by 4 bases and J by 2 bases, with 11 bases between the two germline ends. Germline CDR1 reads ENHRY; CDR2 reads SYGVKD. The CDR3 sequence: CAISVQGPNTEAFF. In nucleotides, the CDR3 is TGTGCCATCAGTGTACAAGGTCCAAACACTGAAGCTTTCTTT.

This chain joins TRBV18 and TRBJ1-1; tentative D call: TRBD1 (6 bases). The CDR3 has 17 residues. The V gene's germline CDR1 is KGHSH and CDR2 LQKENI. Trimming shortened V by 6 bases and J by 0 bases, and 20 bases separated the two germline ends. As DNA, the CDR3 is TGTGCCAGCTCTCGCCGGGGGGACAATCGACTGAACACTGAAGCTTTCTTT. Its translation is CASSRRGDNRLNTEAFF. The whole variable domain, remainder taken from reference TRBV18 and TRBJ1-1, is NAGVMQNPRHLVRRRGQEARLRCSPMKGHSHVYWYRQLPEEGLKFMVYLQKENIIDESGMPKERFSAEFPKEGPSILRIQQVVRGDSAAYFCASSRRGDNRLNTEAFFGQGTRLTVV.

The chain couples TRBV4-3 to TRBJ2-1, with D perhaps being TRBD1 or TRBD2 (6 bases each). The CDR3 consists of 16 residues. Trimming removed 3 bases from V and 8 bases from J, with 20 bases in between. The germline V gene has CDR1 LGHNA and CDR2 YSLEER. This chain's CDR3 is CASSQSRGSGGHEQFF. The CDR3 coding sequence is TGCGCCAGCAGCCAGAGTAGGGGGAGCGGAGGGCATGAGCAGTTCTTC.

This clone showed up just once. The chain joins TRBV7-9 to TRBJ2-7, with 10 positions matching TRBD2. Germline values: CDR1 SEHNR, CDR2 FQNEAQ (reference sequence). The ends lost 4 bases at V and 0 bases at J; junction bases unmatched: 6. The CDR3 sequence is 16 residues long. CDR3 coding DNA: TGTGCCAGCAGCTGGGACTTAGCGGGGGGCTCCTACGAGCAGTACTTC. Protein sequence: CASSWDLAGGSYEQYF.

The chain employs TRBV6-4 and TRBJ2-7, with unresolved D. The CDR3 has 14 amino acids. Germline V gene sequence: CDR1 MRHNA, CDR2 SNTAGT. Trimming removed 3 bases from V and 2 bases from J, with 11 bases in between. The CDR3 reads CASSEIGQTYEQYF. The DNA of the CDR3 is TGTGCCAGCAGTGAAATTGGTCAGACCTACGAGCAGTACTTC.

V gene TRBV19 combines with J gene TRBJ1-3, with 7 bases aligning to TRBD1. Trimming removed 5 bases from V and 0 bases from J; junction bases left unmatched: 7. The length of the CDR3 is 16 residues. Per germline, CDR1 LNHDA and CDR2 SQIVND (reference sequence). Written as DNA, the CDR3 is TGTGCCAGTAGTGATGACGGGACAGCCTCTGGAAACACCATATATTTT. Its protein is CASSDDGTASGNTIYF.